This record looks at one T cell receptor beta chain sequence and its context. Which antigen it targets is not known. Base qualities were left out, and no much larger clone turns up one base away. From its cysteine to its phenylalanine, the CDR3 spans 14 amino acids. This entry keeps only the CDR3 DNA: 42 bases, framed from base 1. CDR1 and CDR2, looked up from the germline V gene, are SGHVS and FQNEAQ. Trimming removed 1 base from V and 7 bases from J, leaving 10 bases between the germline ends. This sample was included in a study of graft-versus-host responses after intestinal transplantation (dated by TCRdb to the early 2020s). Broadly, across the study: The transplants that recipients got were multivisceral, liver-intestinal, or isolated intestinal. All recipients received anti-thymocyte globulin induction followed by maintenance tacrolimus and steroids for 3 to 4 years. Rather than being sequenced by the commercial service, samples from a few later patients were sequenced in-house on an Illumina MiSeq and processed with MiXCR. The cohort enrolled some 23 intestinal transplant recipients including one retransplant, and a few patients lacking pretransplant specimens were excluded. Donor T cell macrochimerism was defined as a peak of at least 4% donor T cells among recipient peripheral blood mononuclear cells. Alloreactive clones were identified by sequencing pre-transplant mixed lymphocyte reaction products and comparing these products with unstimulated pre-transplant donor and recipient T cells. After intestinal transplantation, graft-versus-host and host-versus-graft alloreactive T cell clones in the graft, circulation and bone marrow were tracked using bulk TCR-beta CDR3 sequencing. On the study overall, not on this receptor specifically: Patients with donor T cell macrochimerism had high GvH to HvG T cell clonal ratios in their allografts. Early after transplant, peak levels of circulating GvH clones were found to be associated with declines in HvG clones. Conclusions were limited by the relatively low number and heterogeneity of intestinal transplant patients. GvH clones were detected in recipient bone marrow, and some appeared earlier in ileal mucosa or blood, consistent with an intestinal mucosal origin.

Interpreted using the paper, the time point label stands for: cells obtained before transplantation from donor or recipient. CD3+CD4+ and CD3+CD8+ populations were FACS-sorted from unstimulated pre-transplant donor and recipient cells taken from spleen or lymph nodes. Libraries came from the immunoSEQ multiplex PCR assay. In most patients, genomic DNA was isolated using the Qiagen DNeasy Blood and Tissue Kit and sent frozen to Adaptive Biotechnologies for TCR sequencing. High-throughput TCR-beta CDR3 sequencing of genomic DNA from most patients was performed by Adaptive Biotechnologies. Under the source paper's analysis protocol: Adaptive's ImmunoSEQ software supplied the TCR sequencing data for 18 patients, while MiXCR and VDJtools were used to process a few other patients. To correct CD4 versus CD8 sorting errors, any sequence found in both subsets at a frequency ratio below 5:1 was removed. CDR3 nucleotide sequences shared between donor and recipient were removed because their origin could not be assigned. Alloreactive clones required at least 2-fold expansion over unstimulated cells and minimum CFSE-low frequency of 0.002% (template counts) or 0.001% (read counts). Clones were considered mappable if detected in sequenced pre-transplant spleen, lymph node, or MLR CFSE-low populations of the donor or recipient. Cumulative frequency of alloreactive clones was calculated as a percentage of all sequences weighted by copy number. Entries here come from immuneACCESS through TCRdb and include only in-frame sequences with V and J called. Some clones fail to appear in such tables; in the studies checked, an unresolved V gene covers under half of the shortfall, and the cause of the remainder is unknown. V and J calls plus clone size are reproduced from that table; the DNA served to infer D and trimming. In this sample the table shows 60,000 to 80,000 clones, less than 95% of which occur a single time. 1.3% of the sample belongs to the ten largest clones.

In this chain, TRBV7-8 is recombined with TRBJ1-4, with no D gene named confidently. This material consisted of unstimulated CD8+ T cells sorted from spleen or lymph node cells, taken before intestinal transplant. This clonotype originated in a human donor who received an intestinal transplant. The encoded CDR3 is CASSLVVYGEKLFF. The DNA sequence is given as TGTGCCAGCAGCTTAGTCGTTTACGGTGAAAAACTGTTTTTT.